This T cell receptor (beta chain) was sequenced in a study of beta chain features in type 1 diabetes. General study findings and limits: Lower insertion and higher deletion counts appeared at VDJ junctions in type 1 diabetes patients.

Worth noting for this clone: The antigen remains undetermined.

Germline lookup yields CDR1 LGHNA and CDR2 YNFKEQ. The CDR3 consists of 15 residues. V was cut by 5 bases and J by 2 bases, with 16 bases left in between. Sequenced material consisted of expressed TCRB transcripts (all of the isolated RNA was reverse transcribed). Libraries were prepared by immunoSEQ multiplex PCR; TCRdb keeps only in-frame clonotypes and omits some of them. Of tens of thousands of clones in the sample, around 32% were seen once. The sample taken for sequencing was stem cell memory CD4+ T cells from blood. The chain carries TRBV4-2 and TRBJ2-7, with a tentative D call TRBD2 (5 bases). This TCR was recovered from a woman between 18 and 29 years old in good health. This CDR3 reads CASSLTSAGAYEQYF. In DNA, the CDR3 is TGTGCCAGCAGCTTGACGAGCGCGGGCGCCTACGAGCAGTACTTC.